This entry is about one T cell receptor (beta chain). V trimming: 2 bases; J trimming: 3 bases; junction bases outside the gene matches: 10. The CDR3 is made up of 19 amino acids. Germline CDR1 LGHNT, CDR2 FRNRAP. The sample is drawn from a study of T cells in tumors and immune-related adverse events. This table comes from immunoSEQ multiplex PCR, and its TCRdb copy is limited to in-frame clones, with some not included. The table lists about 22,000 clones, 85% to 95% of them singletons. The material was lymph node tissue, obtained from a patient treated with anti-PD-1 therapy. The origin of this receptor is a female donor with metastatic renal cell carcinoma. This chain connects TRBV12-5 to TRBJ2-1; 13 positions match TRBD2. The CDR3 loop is CASGLPGPGTSGVYNEQFF. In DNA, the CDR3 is TGTGCTAGTGGTTTGCCCGGTCCCGGGACTAGCGGGGTCTACAATGAGCAGTTCTTC.